Reported below is one T cell receptor beta chain. The protocol was immunoSEQ multiplex PCR, while the TCRdb copy is restricted to in-frame clones and leaves out a portion. The profile shows roughly 64,000 clones, around 96% of them singletons. Germline values: CDR1 SGHTA, CDR2 FQGNSA. This CDR3 has 16 residues. Germline trimming cut 0 bases from V and 3 bases from J; bases unmatched to any gene: 7. This entry comes from a study of T cell changes during pregnancy in multiple sclerosis. This TCR was sampled from a female donor with multiple sclerosis, enrolled in a pregnancy study. The sequencing here drew on CD8+ T cells from peripheral blood mononuclear cells, taken after pregnancy. V usage is TRBV7-2 and J usage is TRBJ1-1; 7 positions agree with TRBD1. Written as DNA, the CDR3 is TGTGCCAGCAGCTTAGCGCTTGAGGGGGCGTACACTGAAGCTTTCTTT. Its protein is CASSLALEGAYTEAFF.